This entry features one T cell receptor (beta chain) sequence. Measured with immunoSEQ multiplex PCR; TCRdb has only the in-frame clones, and not every one. The sample consists of about 26,000 clones, approximately 91% of them appearing once. This specimen comes from a study of blood T cell repertoires in COVID-19. Germline V gene data show CDR1 as SGHNT and CDR2 as YYREEE (reference sequence). This CDR3 region has 15 residues. V lost 4 bases, J lost 2 bases, and 5 bases stayed unmatched. The V call is TRBV5-4, the J call TRBJ2-7, with 11 bases matching TRBD1. This receptor was obtained from a man aged 70-80 years with active COVID-19. Sequencing was carried out using peripheral blood. CDR3 residues: CASSPDRGRTYEQYF. In DNA, the CDR3 is TGTGCCAGCAGCCCGGACAGGGGGCGAACCTACGAGCAGTACTTC.